This TCR beta chain was sequenced for a study of T cells in Graves' hyperthyroidism and ophthalmopathy. Study information: The blood sample was taken at first diagnosis, before treatment began. Whole-study findings and limits: Onset of ophthalmopathy came a median roughly 6.5 months after the model predicted it. Among thyroid clonotypes expanded above 0.001, most also appeared in blood.

From germline, CDR1 is GTSNPN and CDR2 SVGIG (reference sequence). CDR3 size: 13 residues. Authors of the study amplified TCR beta CDR3 regions from RNA transcripts. When the TCR CDR3 underwent first-round RT-PCR, the HTBI primer set was used. TCRdb called the multiplex PCR reads again in MiXCR, with one record for every CDR3 protein. The sample carries about 720,000 distinct CDR3 sequences, 18% recorded once. Participants, patients aged 18 to 65, had newly diagnosed hyperthyroidism with a duration under 2 months. Points on this clonotype: Its specificity is not known.

This receptor was obtained from a woman between 45 and 65 years old with Graves' hyperthyroidism that later progressed to Graves' ophthalmopathy. J is TRBJ1-5 and V is TRBV30; 8 bases agree with TRBD1. The sequenced sample was blood. CDR3 amino acids: CAYRTGNNQPQHF. CDR3 bases: TGTGCATACCGGACAGGGAATAATCAGCCCCAGCATTTT.